This is a list of T cell receptor beta chains from one sample in a study of blood T cell repertoires in COVID-19. Clones were sequenced by immunoSEQ multiplex PCR, and TCRdb holds only the in-frame ones, with some missing. The sample lists about 670,000 clones; over 80% were seen once. What was sequenced was peripheral blood. The receptors come from a young woman with acute or convalescent COVID-19. Both conserved end residues are part of each CDR3. A D gene is named only where the DNA matches it firmly. Rows may omit the clone size; those that give it use once, few, many or a size class.

V	size	J	length	D	DNA	CDR3
TRBV11-2	-	TRBJ2-4	15	-	TGTGCCAGCAGCTTAGTAAGGGGCGGCAAAAACATTCAGTACTTC	CASSLVRGGKNIQYF
TRBV19	-	TRBJ1-6	15	-	TGTGCCAGTAGGCGGCAGGGGCGAACTAATTCACCCCTCCACTTT	CASRRQGRTNSPLHF
TRBV12-5	once	TRBJ1-3	13	-	TGTGCTAGTGGTTTGGTACTAGGAAACACCATATATTTT	CASGLVLGNTIYF
TRBV7-9	-	TRBJ1-2	17	-	TGTGCCAGCAGCTTAGGGGCAGGCCCCACCTCTAACTATGGCTACACCTTC	CASSLGAGPTSNYGYTF
TRBV18	-	TRBJ2-1	15	-	TGTGCCAGCTCGACAGGCCGAGGACCCTACAATGAGCAGTTCTTC	CASSTGRGPYNEQFF
TRBV12-1	-	TRBJ2-3	14	-	TGTGCCAGCAGCTTTGGAGACCCTAGCGGCCCAGAGTATTTT	CASSFGDPSGPEYF
TRBV21-1	-	TRBJ2-6	21	-	TGTGCCAGCAGCAAAGCATATAGGGGGCAGGCCGCAAGCTCTGGGGCCAACGTCCTGACTTTC	CASSKAYRGQAASSGANVLTF
TRBV7-9	once	TRBJ1-2	11	-	TGTGCCAGCAGCTTGCAGTATGGCTACACCTTC	CASSLQYGYTF
TRBV9	-	TRBJ1-1	14	-	TGTGCCAGCAGCGGCCCTGGAGGGGTTACTGAAGCTTTCTTT	CASSGPGGVTEAFF
TRBV2	-	TRBJ1-2	12	-	TGTGCCAGCGGAGGGAGCCGATATGGCTACACCTTC	CASGGSRYGYTF
TRBV6-5	-	TRBJ2-2	13	TRBD2	TGTGCCAGCTGGCGGGGGGGAACCGGGGAGCTGTTTTTT	CASWRGGTGELFF
TRBV2	-	TRBJ2-7	15	TRBD1	TGTGCCAGCAGAGGGACAGGGAAAAGAGAGGGCGAGCAGTACTTC	CASRGTGKREGEQYF
TRBV19	-	TRBJ2-5	15	TRBD2	TGTGCCAGTACCGGGACTAGCGGGGGTCAAGAGACCCAGTACTTC	CASTGTSGGQETQYF
TRBV6-5	-	TRBJ1-2	14	-	TGTGCCAGCAGTCCTACCGGGACTGGAGCGGGCTACACCTTC	CASSPTGTGAGYTF
TRBV7-9	-	TRBJ1-5	14	-	TGTGCCAGCAGCTTTGGATCAGGGCCTCAGCCCCAGCATTTT	CASSFGSGPQPQHF
TRBV6-1	-	TRBJ2-1	15	TRBD2	TGTGCCAGCAGTGAAGCTAGCGGGGGGGCCAATGAGCAGTTCTTC	CASSEASGGANEQFF
TRBV18	-	TRBJ2-7	13	-	TGTGCCAGCTCACCAGGGAGCACCTACGAGCAGTACTTC	CASSPGSTYEQYF
TRBV9	-	TRBJ2-2	14	-	TGTGCCAGCAGCGCGGGGGGCGACACCGGGGAGCTGTTTTTT	CASSAGGDTGELFF
TRBV4-1	-	TRBJ2-3	15	-	TGCGCCAGCAGCCAAGGTCCTTTGGGGCCAGATACGCAGTATTTT	CASSQGPLGPDTQYF
TRBV27	once	TRBJ2-7	11	TRBD1	TGTGCCAGCAGTACAGGGGGCGAGCAGTACTTC	CASSTGGEQYF
TRBV11-2	-	TRBJ2-3	14	-	TGTGCCAGCAACGTAGTGGGCGGGGTAGATACGCAGTATTTT	CASNVVGGVDTQYF
TRBV19	-	TRBJ2-1	17	TRBD1	TGTGCCAGTAGCGGTGGGACAGGGAAAAAAACCTACAATGAGCAGTTCTTC	CASSGGTGKKTYNEQFF
TRBV19	-	TRBJ1-2	13	-	TGTGCCAGTAGTTGGGGGCCCAACTATGGCTACACCTTC	CASSWGPNYGYTF
TRBV30	-	TRBJ2-3	14	-	TGTGCCTGGAGTGTACGGGCGGGGACAGATACGCAGTATTTT	CAWSVRAGTDTQYF
TRBV6-4	-	TRBJ1-6	14	-	TGTGCCAGCAGTCGGACTTTTGATAATTCACCCCTCCACTTT	CASSRTFDNSPLHF
TRBV7-2	-	TRBJ2-3	17	TRBD2	TGTGCCAGCAGCTTAGTGGTTCAAGCGGGGGGCAGAGATACGCAGTATTTT	CASSLVVQAGGRDTQYF
TRBV2	-	TRBJ2-5	12	TRBD2	TGTGCCAGCAGGGGGACCTGGGGGGGTTCGAACTTC	CASRGTWGGSNF